This TCR beta chain came from a study of blood T cell repertoires in COVID-19. The wider study: Samples representing acute and convalescent COVID-19 were sourced from the United States, Italy and Spain. PBMCs, B-cell-depleted T cells, or T cells provided the cDNA or gDNA that made up the material.

Clones were sequenced by immunoSEQ multiplex PCR, and TCRdb holds only the in-frame ones, with some missing. The table includes roughly 160,000 clones, 70% to 90% detected once. Patients from Seattle were sampled longitudinally, starting during active infection. In its sample, this clone was seen a few times. CDR3 length: 13 amino acids. The V gene's germline CDR1 is WSHSY and CDR2 SAAADI. Unmatched junction bases numbered 7, after V lost 8 bases and J lost 7 bases. This chain connects TRBV10-2 to TRBJ1-2, with 10 bases lining up with TRBD1. The receptor comes from an elderly woman with COVID-19, enrolled during active disease. Material for sequencing was peripheral blood. The CDR3 spells CASGRQGAFGYTF. In DNA, the CDR3 is TGCGCCAGCGGACGACAGGGGGCTTTTGGCTACACCTTC.